Reported below is one T cell receptor beta chain. This sample is part of a study of early T cells in non-severe SARS-CoV-2 infection. The length of the CDR3 is 15 residues. Germline loops: CDR1 SGHDT, CDR2 YYEEEE. Trimming took 3 bases from V and 4 from J; bases not matched to a gene: 9. In TCRdb, the 5' RACE reads were re-called with MiXCR into one record per CDR3 protein. Of under 70,000 distinct CDR3 sequences detected, around 5.2% appear once; the ten largest clones hold 6.8%. The receptor's source is an adult who was a healthcare worker with PCR-confirmed SARS-CoV-2 infection or an uninfected control (not recorded which). The genes are TRBV5-6 and TRBJ1-1; 7 bases are shared with TRBD1. The sample comprised whole blood. The DNA for the CDR3 is TGTGCCAGCAGCTCCTATCAGGGGGGTGGCACTGAAGCTTTCTTT. Encoded protein: CASSSYQGGGTEAFF.